Shown below are 19 T cell receptor beta chains from a single sample sequenced in a study of immune heterogeneity within non-small cell lung tumors. Genomic DNA extracted from bulk tumor tissue served as template. A total of around 600 ng was used per sample. Several biopsies were collected from each primary tumor during surgery. They were spaced as far apart as possible within the tumor mass. Curative surgery was performed on patients who had untreated, newly diagnosed non-small cell lung cancer. In a multiplex PCR, 32 V and 13 J primers amplified TCR beta CDR3. TCRdb processed the multiplex PCR reads anew with MiXCR; each CDR3 protein has one entry. Here the sample spans 25,000 to 40,000 distinct CDR3 sequences, about 29% being singletons. What was sequenced was lung tumor tissue. The receptors were sampled from a man aged 40-55 years with non-small cell lung cancer.

The chain recombines TRBV24-1 with TRBJ2-6; no clear D gene. Germline values: CDR1 KGHDR, CDR2 SFDVKD. The CDR3 runs 14 residues. Trimming stripped 6 bases from V and 2 bases from J, with 7 bases between. DNA of the CDR3: TGTGCCACCAGTCCCAGGCCTGGGGCCAACGTCCTGACTTTC. This gives the protein CATSPRPGANVLTF.

This clonotype has only a few counts. J is TRBJ2-5 and V is TRBV6-1; the match to TRBD2 covers 13 bases. Trimming took 4 bases from V and 5 from J; bases not matched to a gene: 7. The CDR3 loop spans 16 amino acids. Germline V lookup: CDR1 MNHNS, CDR2 SASEGT. The CDR3 protein is CASSARAGLAGETQYF. DNA for the CDR3: TGTGCCAGCAGTGCACGCGCGGGACTAGCGGGGGAGACCCAGTACTTC.

This clonotype appeared a single time. The CDR3 nucleotides are TGTGCCAGCAGATTACTAGCGGGAGGTGTGACCTACAATGAGCAGTTCTTC. Its translation is CASRLLAGGVTYNEQFF. The rearrangement joins TRBV5-6 to TRBJ2-1; 12 nucleotides agree with TRBD2. This CDR3 region has 17 residues. Trimming cost V 5 bases and J 2 bases; bases outside gene matches: 8. CDR1 is SGHDT, CDR2 YYEEEE, per germline.

The CDR3 coding sequence is TGTGCCAGCAGCTTAGATCTGGCTAGCGGGGGCCAAGAGACCCAGTACTTC. Protein: CASSLDLASGGQETQYF. This sequence joins TRBV11-2 and TRBJ2-5; 10 bases match TRBD2. Trimming cost V 0 bases and J 1 base; bases outside gene matches: 5. CDR3 size: 17 residues. Germline CDR1 and CDR2: SGHAT and FQNNGV.

As concerns this clonotype: Given a much more abundant clone one base away, this may be a read error. J is TRBJ2-7 and V is TRBV19; TRBD2 might be the D (6 bases). Germline-derived CDR1 and CDR2 are LNHDA and SQIVND (reference sequence). CDR3 length: 16 amino acids. V dropped 8 bases and J dropped 3 bases, with 23 bases sitting between them. DNA for the CDR3: TGTGCCAGTTGTGTACAAATCGGGGGAAGGGGCTACGAGCAGTACTTC. Protein sequence: CASCVQIGGRGYEQYF.

The chain uses TRBV19 and TRBJ2-3; D possibly corresponds to TRBD1 (6 bases). Germline loops: CDR1 LNHDA, CDR2 SQIVND (reference sequence). The germline V and J ends were trimmed by 8 bases and 7 bases, with 19 bases remaining between them. This CDR3 spans 14 amino acids. The CDR3 DNA reads TGTGCCAGTGGGGGCCTTAGCGAGATAAATACGCAGTATTTT. This encodes CASGGLSEINTQYF.

This clonotype was recorded many times. The gene calls are TRBV11-3 and TRBJ1-2, with D possibly being TRBD1 (6 bases). The CDR3 sequence is 15 residues long. Trimming took off 5 bases at V and 4 bases at J, with 17 bases between the two ends. Germline CDR1 SGHNT, CDR2 YENEEA. The DNA for the CDR3 is TGTGCCAGCAGCCCCCGGGGGGGGCAGAGCTATGGCTACACCTTC. Translated: CASSPRGGQSYGYTF.

This clonotype has a count of ten or more. The CDR3 DNA is TGTGCCAGCAGTTTGAGGGCCGGGGAGCTGTTTTTT. This translates into CASSLRAGELFF. This rearrangement joins TRBV27 to TRBJ2-2; a possible D gene is TRBD2 (5 bases). The CDR3 is made up of 12 amino acids. Trimming took 3 bases from V and 6 from J, leaving 5 bases between them. Germline V gene sequence: CDR1 MNHEY, CDR2 SMNVEV (reference sequence).

This clonotype was seen only once. Since a much larger clone is just one base distant, this may be a read error. The chain uses TRBV6-2 or TRBV6-3 and TRBJ1-2; D gene uncertain. In germline, CDR1 is MNHEY, CDR2 SVGEGT. The CDR3 length is 14 residues. The CDR3 sequence is CTSSRLTRDYGYTF. In DNA form, the CDR3 reads TGTACCAGCAGTCGCCTGACACGGGACTATGGCTACACCTTC.

This chain uses TRBV4-2 with TRBJ1-4; D is perhaps TRBD1 (6 bases). V was trimmed by 1 base and J by 4 bases, leaving 16 bases between them. The CDR3 spans 17 residues. CDR1 and CDR2 (germline): LGHNA, YNFKEQ. The CDR3 loop is CASSQGGGSRINEKLFF. The DNA for the CDR3 is TGTGCCAGCAGCCAAGGGGGGGGCAGTCGGATTAATGAAAAACTGTTTTTT.

The table lists this clonotype with a few counts. This may arise from a read error, as a much more abundant clone is one base away. The chain recombines TRBV12-3 or TRBV12-4 with TRBJ1-5, with D hard to call. The CDR3 is 14 amino acids. V shed 6 bases and J shed 2 bases, with 11 bases lying between them. The DNA for the CDR3 is TGTGCCAGCAGCCCCCTGTGGGGCAATCAGCCCCAGCATTTT. It yields the protein CASSPLWGNQPQHF.

The chain recombines TRBV6-1 with TRBJ1-5, with D uncertain. Germline CDR1 reads MNHNS; CDR2 reads SASEGT. The length of the CDR3 is 15 residues. Trimming took 0 bases from V and 7 from J, leaving 13 bases between them. The CDR3 loop reads CASSEAQTFNQPQHF. CDR3 coding DNA: TGTGCCAGCAGTGAAGCGCAAACATTCAACCAGCCCCAGCATTTT.

About this clonotype: A read error may be the cause here, since a much bigger clone is one base away. The V gene is TRBV7-2, the J gene TRBJ2-7; TRBD2 aligns across 7 bases. J was trimmed by 0 bases and V by 2 bases; bases with no gene match: 7. Germline CDR1 reads SGHTA; CDR2 reads FQGNSA. This CDR3 is built from 16 residues. The CDR3 is CASSLQAWTSSYEQYF. In DNA, the CDR3 is TGTGCCAGCAGCTTACAAGCTTGGACTAGCTCCTACGAGCAGTACTTC.

Comment on this clonotype: A read error is possible here, since a much larger clone lies one base away. The CDR3 protein is CASSSSMSHQQYF. The DNA of the CDR3 is TGTGCCAGCAGCTCGTCGATGTCCCACCAGCAGTACTTC. The chain joins TRBV11-3 to TRBJ2-7; D is unclear. Germline CDR1 and CDR2: SGHNT and YENEEA. With 4 bases removed from V and 8 bases from J, the gap between germline ends came to 15 bases. CDR3 length: 13 amino acids.

This rearrangement joins TRBV4-1 to TRBJ2-7, with D uncertain. The V gene's germline CDR1 is MGHRA and CDR2 YSYEKL. This CDR3 contains 13 residues. V was cut by 6 bases and J by 5 bases, with 14 bases left in between. DNA of the CDR3: TGCGCCAGCAGTCACCGAGAGTATAACGAGCAGTACTTC. Encoded protein: CASSHREYNEQYF.

Comment on this clonotype: A read error may produce the germline difference seen at one junction end. The chain carries TRBV11-2 and TRBJ2-1; TRBD1 might be the D (6 bases). Germline CDR1 reads SGHAT; CDR2 reads FQNNGV. The CDR3 has 20 residues. CDR3 amino acids: CASSLVGAEYRAKNYNVQFF. The CDR3 nucleotides are TGTGCCAGCAGCTTAGTAGGGGCGGAATACAGGGCTAAAAACTACAATGTGCAGTTCTTC.

This clonotype showed up many times. The chain uses TRBV6-1 and TRBJ2-7; 8 bases match TRBD1. V shed 5 bases and J 7 bases; nucleotides not matched to a gene: 10. Germline loops: CDR1 MNHNS, CDR2 SASEGT. This CDR3 is built from 14 residues. CDR3 coding DNA: TGTGCCAGCAGTTACTATCAGGGGGCGGGTGAGCAGTACTTC. It encodes CASSYYQGAGEQYF.

This clonotype has just a few counts. This chain connects TRBV5-5 to TRBJ2-7; TRBD1 matches 9 bases. Germline loops: CDR1 SGHKS, CDR2 YYEKEE (reference sequence). V shed 7 bases, J shed 5 bases, and the junction held 13 bases outside the gene matches. The CDR3 length is 15 residues. The CDR3 region is CASFRRDRVSDEQYF. The CDR3 DNA reads as TGTGCCAGCTTTAGGAGGGACAGGGTATCGGACGAGCAGTACTTC.

This clonotype came up a few times. The rearrangement joins TRBV12-3 or TRBV12-4 to TRBJ2-5; unclear D gene. The CDR3 consists of 14 residues. V lost 7 bases, J lost 4 bases, and 16 bases lay in between. CDR3 sequence: CASTPMALVETQYF. In DNA form, the CDR3 reads TGTGCCAGCACCCCGATGGCGTTGGTAGAGACCCAGTACTTC.